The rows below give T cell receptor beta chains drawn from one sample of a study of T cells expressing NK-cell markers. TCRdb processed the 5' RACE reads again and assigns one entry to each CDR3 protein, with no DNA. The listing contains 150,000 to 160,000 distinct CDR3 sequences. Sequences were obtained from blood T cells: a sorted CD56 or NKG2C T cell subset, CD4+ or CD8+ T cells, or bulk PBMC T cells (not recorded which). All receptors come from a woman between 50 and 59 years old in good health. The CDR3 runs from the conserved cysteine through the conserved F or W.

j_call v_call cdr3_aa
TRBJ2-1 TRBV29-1 CSVEGLAATYNEQFF
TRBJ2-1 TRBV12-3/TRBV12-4 CASSSSGTSGYNEQFF
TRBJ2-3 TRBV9 CASSAGQGSTDTQYF
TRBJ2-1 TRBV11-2 CASSLGWQAEQFF
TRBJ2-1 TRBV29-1 CSVAGLAGPSSYNEQFF
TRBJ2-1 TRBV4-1 CASSLTIASYNEQFF
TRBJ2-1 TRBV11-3 CASSSKAGGRYNEQFF
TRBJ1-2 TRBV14 CASSQGWTGGSYGYTF
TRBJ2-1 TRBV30 CAWSGLKNNEQFF
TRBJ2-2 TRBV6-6 CASSSYARELFF
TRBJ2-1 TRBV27 CASSLGLGISREQFF
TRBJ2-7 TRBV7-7 CASSSVGRPYEQYF
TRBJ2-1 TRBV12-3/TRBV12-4 CASRPTGDEQFF
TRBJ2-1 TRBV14 CASSYRDTEDEQFF
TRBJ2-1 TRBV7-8 CASSLYPETYNEQFF
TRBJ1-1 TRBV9 CASSVAGGGFTEAFF
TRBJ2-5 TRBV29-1 CSVEDQLAGDPQTQYF
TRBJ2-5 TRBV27 CASSGLAGVEETQYF
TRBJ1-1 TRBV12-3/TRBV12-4 CASSFSPTGGATEAFF
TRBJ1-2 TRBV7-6 CASSLTSAGRVYGYTF
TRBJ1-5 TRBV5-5 CASSETGLGQPQHF
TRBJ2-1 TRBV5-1 CASSLEGFDLSDYNEQFF
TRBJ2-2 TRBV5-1 CASSLPGTSESGELFF
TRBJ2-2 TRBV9 CASSPPRDRGKTGELFF
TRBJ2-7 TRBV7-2 CASSLVAGGFYEQYF
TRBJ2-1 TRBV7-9 CASSLTGSSSYNEQFF
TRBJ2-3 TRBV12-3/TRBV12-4 CASSLLQSSTDTQYF
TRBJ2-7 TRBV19 CASSTGIYEQYF